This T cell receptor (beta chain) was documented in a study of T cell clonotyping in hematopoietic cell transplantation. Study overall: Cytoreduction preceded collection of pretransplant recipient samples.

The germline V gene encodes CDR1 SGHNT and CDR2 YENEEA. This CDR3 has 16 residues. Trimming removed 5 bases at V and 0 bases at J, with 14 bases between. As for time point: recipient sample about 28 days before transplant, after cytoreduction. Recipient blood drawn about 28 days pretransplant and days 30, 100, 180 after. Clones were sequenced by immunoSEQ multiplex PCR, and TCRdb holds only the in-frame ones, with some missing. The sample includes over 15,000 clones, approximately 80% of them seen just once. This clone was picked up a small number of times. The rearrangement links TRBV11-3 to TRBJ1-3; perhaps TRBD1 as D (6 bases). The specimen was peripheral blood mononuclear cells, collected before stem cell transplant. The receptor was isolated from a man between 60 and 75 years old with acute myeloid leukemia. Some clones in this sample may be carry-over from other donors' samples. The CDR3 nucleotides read TGTGCCAGCAGCACGGGGACAACCCGCTCTGGAAACACCATATATTTT. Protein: CASSTGTTRSGNTIYF.